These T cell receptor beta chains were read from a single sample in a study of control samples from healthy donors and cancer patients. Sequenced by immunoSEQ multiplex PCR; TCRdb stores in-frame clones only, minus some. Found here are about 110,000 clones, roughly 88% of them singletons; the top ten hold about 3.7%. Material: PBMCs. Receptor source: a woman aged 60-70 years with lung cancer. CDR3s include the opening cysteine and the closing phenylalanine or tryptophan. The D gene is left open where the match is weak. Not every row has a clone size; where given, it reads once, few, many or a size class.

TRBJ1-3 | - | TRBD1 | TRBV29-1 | TGCAGCGTCCGGACAGGCGGAAACACCATATATTTT | CSVRTGGNTIYF
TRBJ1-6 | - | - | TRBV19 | TGTGCCAGTAGTATAGTACCCGGGACCGGTTCACCCCTCCACTTT | CASSIVPGTGSPLHF
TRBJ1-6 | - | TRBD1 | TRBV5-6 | TGTGCCAGCAGCTTGGGCCCGGGACAGGGAATTAATTCACCCCTCCACTTT | CASSLGPGQGINSPLHF
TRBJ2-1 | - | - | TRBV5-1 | TGCGCCAGCAGCGCCGGGACGGAGAATGAGCAGTTCTTC | CASSAGTENEQFF
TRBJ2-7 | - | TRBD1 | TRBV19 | TGTGCCAGTAGTGCACTAGGGACAGGGGATTCCTACGAGCAGTACTTC | CASSALGTGDSYEQYF
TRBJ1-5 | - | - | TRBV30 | TGTGCCTGGAGTGCCTTTCCCGGGGAAGGGAATCAGCCCCAGCATTTT | CAWSAFPGEGNQPQHF
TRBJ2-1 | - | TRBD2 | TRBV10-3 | TGTGCCATCACCCAGGGACTAGCGGGAGTCAATGAGCAGTTCTTC | CAITQGLAGVNEQFF
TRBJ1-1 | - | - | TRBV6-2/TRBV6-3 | TGTGCCAGCACCCCGGACCCGAACACTGAAGCTTTCTTT | CASTPDPNTEAFF
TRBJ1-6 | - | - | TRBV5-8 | TGTGCCAGCAGGACCGGGACGAGCAATTCACCCCTCCACTTT | CASRTGTSNSPLHF
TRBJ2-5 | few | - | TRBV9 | TGTGCCAGCAGCGTTCGACAGGGAGGGGGCCAAGAGACCCAGTACTTC | CASSVRQGGGQETQYF
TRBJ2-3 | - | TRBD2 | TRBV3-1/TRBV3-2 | TGTGCCAGCAGCCAAGATACGGTAGCGGGCGCTAGCACAGATACGCAGTATTTT | CASSQDTVAGASTDTQYF
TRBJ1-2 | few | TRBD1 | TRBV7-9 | TGTGCCAGCACCCCGACAGGGGACCTTGGTGGCTACACCTTC | CASTPTGDLGGYTF